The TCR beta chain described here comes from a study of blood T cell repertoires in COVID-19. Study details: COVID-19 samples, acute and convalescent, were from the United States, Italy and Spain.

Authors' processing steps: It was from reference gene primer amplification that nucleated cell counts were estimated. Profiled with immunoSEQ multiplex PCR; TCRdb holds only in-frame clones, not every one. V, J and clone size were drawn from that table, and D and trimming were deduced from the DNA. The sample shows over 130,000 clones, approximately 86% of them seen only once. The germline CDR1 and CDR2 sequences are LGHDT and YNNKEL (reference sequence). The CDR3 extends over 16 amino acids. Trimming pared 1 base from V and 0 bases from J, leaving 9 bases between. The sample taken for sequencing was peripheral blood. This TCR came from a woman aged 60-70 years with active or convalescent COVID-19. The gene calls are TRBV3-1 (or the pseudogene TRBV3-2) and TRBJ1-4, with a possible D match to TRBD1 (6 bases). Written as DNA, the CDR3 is TGTGCCAGCAGCCAAGGACAGGTTACAACTAATGAAAAACTGTTTTTT. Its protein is CASSQGQVTTNEKLFF.